A single sample is the source of the 14 T cell receptor beta chains below, sequenced in a study of graft-versus-host responses after intestinal transplantation. Using immunoSEQ multiplex PCR, the repertoire was profiled, and TCRdb retains in-frame clones only, with some absent. Seen here are about 90,000 clones, 92% observed once, and the top ten hold roughly 0.3%. Their specific antigens are unknown. Sequenced here: unstimulated CD4+ T cells sorted from spleen or lymph node cells, sampled before intestinal transplant. These receptors originate from a human donor who received an intestinal transplant.

This clone was recorded once. The chain has TRBV10-3 and TRBJ2-3, with D unclear. Germline V gives CDR1 ENHRY, CDR2 SYGVKD. The CDR3 consists of 15 residues. V lost 2 bases, J lost 1 base, and 10 bases lay in between. The CDR3 region has the DNA TGTGCCATCAGTGAGAGCTCCTTACGCACAGATACGCAGTATTTT. It specifies CAISESSLRTDTQYF.

The genes are TRBV6-5 and TRBJ1-5; D not certain. The ends were cut back, 0 bases at V and 7 bases at J, with 13 bases in the middle. Germline V gene lookup returns CDR1 MNHEY and CDR2 SVGAGI. The CDR3 loop spans 15 amino acids. The CDR3 nucleotides read TGTGCCAGCAGTTACTCGTTCCAGGAACGGCAGCCCCAGCATTTT. This sequence encodes CASSYSFQERQPQHF.

The genes are TRBV2 and TRBJ2-3; 7 bases map to TRBD2. From germline, CDR1 is SNHLY and CDR2 FYNNEI. Trimming removed 8 bases from V and 0 bases from J; junction bases left unmatched: 8. This CDR3 contains 15 residues. The CDR3 DNA reads TGTGCCAGCGAAAGTGATAGCGGGAGCACAGATACGCAGTATTTT. It is translated as CASESDSGSTDTQYF. Looking up the rest from reference TRBV2 and TRBJ2-3 gives the full variable domain: EPEVTQTPSHQVTQMGQEVILRCVPISNHLYFYWYRQILGQKVEFLVSFYNNEISEKSEIFDDQFSVERPDGSNFTLKIRSTKLEDSAMYFCASESDSGSTDTQYFGPGTRLTVL.

This rearrangement joins TRBV7-8 to TRBJ2-1; D remains unclear. CDR1 is SGHVS and CDR2 is FQNEAQ in the germline V gene. Trimming left V 0 bases short and J 5 bases short, with 8 bases between. The length of the CDR3 is 14 residues. The CDR3 sequence is CASSLAGFNNEQFF. The DNA for the CDR3 is TGTGCCAGCAGCTTAGCGGGGTTCAACAATGAGCAGTTCTTC.

This clone was recorded once. The chain has TRBV19 and TRBJ1-1, with 10 bases aligning to TRBD1. This CDR3 is 16 amino acids long. Germline V lookup: CDR1 LNHDA, CDR2 SQIVND (reference sequence). Trimming cost V 2 bases and J 2 bases; bases outside gene matches: 5. CDR3 sequence (DNA): TGTGCCAGTAGTATACCCGACAGGGGGCTTAACACTGAAGCTTTCTTT. Encoded protein: CASSIPDRGLNTEAFF.

V and J are TRBV2 and TRBJ2-3, with 14 bases fitting TRBD2. The CDR3 spans 19 residues. In germline, CDR1 is SNHLY, CDR2 FYNNEI. V shed 6 bases, J shed 3 bases, and the junction held 14 bases outside the gene matches. CDR3 in DNA: TGTGCCAGCAGGCGGAGGGCGGGACTAGCGGGAGAACGGACAGATACGCAGTATTTT. Residues: CASRRRAGLAGERTDTQYF.

A note on this clone: The junction shows a germline mismatch at one end, possibly a read error. The chain joins TRBV28 to TRBJ1-1; the D is unclear. This CDR3 is built from 13 residues. Germline CDR1 MDHEN, CDR2 SYDVKM. This chain's CDR3 is CASSPPSPLSLLF. CDR3 DNA sequence: TGTGCCAGCAGTCCCCCCTCCCCGTTGTCCCTTCTTTTT.

The chain combines TRBV4-1 with TRBJ2-7; TRBD2 agrees at 7 bases. Germline-derived CDR1 and CDR2 are MGHRA and YSYEKL. The CDR3 extends over 18 amino acids. The V segment lost 0 bases and the J segment 3 bases; nucleotides outside the gene matches: 14. The CDR3 DNA reads TGCGCCAGCAGCCAAGATATTGCGGGAGCGCCCTCCGGCTACGAGCAGTACTTC. As protein: CASSQDIAGAPSGYEQYF.

This rearrangement joins TRBV19 to TRBJ2-1, with 8 nucleotides matching TRBD2. Germline assignment: CDR1 LNHDA and CDR2 SQIVND (reference sequence). The CDR3 contains 14 residues. The V and J ends lost 6 bases and 8 bases, in that order; junction bases with no gene match: 9. The CDR3, as DNA: TGTGCCAGTAGGGTTAACGGGAGGGCCGATGAGCAGTTCTTC. Translating gives CASRVNGRADEQFF.

The genes are TRBV9 and TRBJ1-1; D is uncertain. The CDR3 totals 15 residues. The V end lost 4 bases, the J end lost 1 base, and 14 bases lay between the germline ends. CDR1 is SGDLS, CDR2 YYNGEE, per germline. In DNA form, the CDR3 reads TGTGCCAGCAGCCCCCATGTGGGCGAGAACACTGAAGCTTTCTTT. Translated: CASSPHVGENTEAFF.

The rearrangement uses TRBV6-5 and TRBJ2-3; TRBD2 is a possible D gene (5 bases). The CDR3 is 12 amino acids. Trimming shortened V by 5 bases and J by 6 bases, and 9 bases separated the two germline ends. Germline CDR1 and CDR2: MNHEY and SVGAGI. As DNA, the CDR3 is TGTGCCAGCAGTGAAGCGGCGGATACGCAGTATTTT. This sequence encodes CASSEAADTQYF.

The chain combines TRBV4-1 with TRBJ2-5; TRBD2 matches 10 bases. This CDR3 is built from 20 residues. Germline V gene sequence: CDR1 MGHRA, CDR2 YSYEKL. With V trimmed by 4 bases and J by 2 bases, 19 bases remained unmatched. The CDR3 loop is CASSPLGVAGGRDPQETQYF. CDR3 nucleotides: TGCGCCAGCAGCCCCCTGGGGGTAGCGGGAGGACGGGATCCTCAAGAGACCCAGTACTTC.

This clone has just one count. The chain carries TRBV28 and TRBJ2-2; the match to TRBD1 covers 8 bases. CDR1 MDHEN and CDR2 SYDVKM come from the germline V gene. Germline trimming cut 8 bases from V and 6 bases from J; bases unmatched to any gene: 5. This CDR3 has 13 residues. The DNA of the CDR3 is TGTGCCAGCGACAGGGGTAACGCCGGGGAGCTGTTTTTT. Protein product: CASDRGNAGELFF.

This clone was counted once. CDR3 sequence: CASSPSSGDQPQHF. In DNA, the CDR3 is TGTGCCAGCAGCCCATCCTCAGGGGATCAGCCCCAGCATTTT. V gene TRBV7-6 combines with J gene TRBJ1-5; tentative D call: TRBD1 (6 bases). There are 14 residues in the CDR3. CDR1 is SGHVS and CDR2 is FNYEAQ in the germline V gene. V was clipped by 5 bases and J by 5 bases, with 13 bases between them.